This passage covers 29 T cell receptor beta chains from one sample sequenced in a study of early T cells in non-severe SARS-CoV-2 infection. TCRdb reprocessed the 5' RACE reads with MiXCR, giving one entry per CDR3 protein. Of 55,000 to 80,000 distinct CDR3 sequences in the sample, 10% to 15% were seen once. The input for sequencing was whole blood, taken at baseline. The origin of the receptors is an adult who was a healthcare worker with PCR-confirmed SARS-CoV-2 infection or an uninfected control (not recorded which).

This clonotype occurred many times. The chain couples TRBV13 to TRBJ2-5; 9 nucleotides match TRBD1. The ends lost 2 bases at V and 1 base at J; junction bases unmatched: 2. Germline CDR1 reads PRHDT; CDR2 reads FYEKMQ (reference sequence). The CDR3 runs 15 residues. CDR3: CASSLLQGAQETQYF. The CDR3 coding sequence is TGTGCCAGCAGCTTATTACAGGGGGCCCAAGAGACCCAGTACTTC.

This clonotype was seen many times. This chain links TRBV27 with TRBJ2-7; 8 nucleotides match TRBD2. CDR1 and CDR2 (germline): MNHEY, SMNVEV (reference sequence). The CDR3 is made up of 16 amino acids. V shed 4 bases and J 4 bases; nucleotides not matched to a gene: 12. Here the CDR3 DNA reads TGTGCCAGCAGTTCCGTAGCGGGGAGGGCTAATTACGAGCAGTACTTC. This sequence encodes CASSSVAGRANYEQYF.

The J gene is TRBJ1-6, the V gene TRBV5-1, with D unclear. V was trimmed by 0 bases and J by 7 bases, leaving 17 bases between them. The CDR3 is 17 amino acids. Per germline, CDR1 SGHRS and CDR2 YFSETQ. CDR3: CASSLVQAPFWNSPLHF. As DNA, the CDR3 is TGCGCCAGCAGCTTGGTCCAGGCTCCTTTTTGGAATTCACCCCTCCACTTT.

This clonotype was detected only a few times. The V and J genes are TRBV20-1 and TRBJ2-5, with D perhaps matching TRBD1 (5 bases). V was shortened by 0 bases and J by 11 bases, with 16 bases between the two germline ends. CDR1 is DFQATT, CDR2 SNEGSKA, per germline (reference sequence). The CDR3 is 13 amino acids. As DNA, the CDR3 is TGCAGTGCTAGAGAATATGGACAAGGAGAACAGTACTTC. Its translation is CSAREYGQGEQYF.

The chain joins TRBV2 to TRBJ2-3; 7 bases line up with TRBD1. Germline V gene sequence: CDR1 SNHLY, CDR2 FYNNEI. Trimming cost V 5 bases and J 2 bases; bases outside gene matches: 13. This CDR3 spans 17 amino acids. As DNA, the CDR3 is TGTGCCAGCAGTTCCCGGGACAGCAGGGTCCCCACAGATACGCAGTATTTT. This sequence encodes CASSSRDSRVPTDTQYF.

This clonotype was seen more than once but under ten times. The genes are TRBV12-3 or TRBV12-4 and TRBJ2-7, with D perhaps TRBD1 (6 bases). Trimming left V 2 bases short and J 0 bases short, with 11 bases between. There are 15 residues in the CDR3. This CDR3 is CASSLRLGGSYEQYF. The CDR3 coding sequence is TGTGCCAGCAGTTTAAGATTAGGGGGCTCCTACGAGCAGTACTTC.

The rearrangement uses TRBV7-8 and TRBJ1-2, with D unresolved. The CDR3 is made up of 14 amino acids. Germline-derived CDR1 and CDR2 are SGHVS and FQNEAQ. The germline V and J ends were trimmed by 5 bases and 7 bases, with 17 bases remaining between them. CDR3 residues: CASSRRLDRGGYTF. CDR3 nucleotides: TGTGCCAGCAGCCGACGTTTGGACCGGGGTGGCTACACCTTC.

This clonotype showed up just a few times. The chain couples TRBV19 to TRBJ2-7; the D gene is possibly TRBD2 (5 bases). The CDR3 contains 14 residues. The V gene lost 3 bases and the J gene lost 5 bases, with 14 bases spanning the gap. Germline values: CDR1 LNHDA, CDR2 SQIVND (reference sequence). CDR3 nucleotides: TGTGCCAGTAGTATTGGAAGCGGAATCAACGAGCAGTACTTC. It codes for CASSIGSGINEQYF.

Only a few counts were recorded for this clonotype. The V and J genes are TRBV7-9 and TRBJ1-1, with D possibly TRBD1 on 5 matching bases. Trimming removed 1 base from V and 4 bases from J, with 7 bases in between. This CDR3 region has 13 residues. Germline CDR1 reads SEHNR; CDR2 reads FQNEAQ (reference sequence). The CDR3 DNA is TGTGCCAGCAGCTTAGATGGGGGCACTGAAGCTTTCTTT. It yields the protein CASSLDGGTEAFF. The full variable domain, in which reference TRBV7-9 and TRBJ1-1 provide the parts outside the CDR3, is DTGVSQNPRHKITKRGQNVTFRCDPISEHNRLYWYRQTLGQGPEFLTYFQNEAQLEKSRLLSDRFSAERPKGSFSTLEIQRTEQGDSAMYLCASSLDGGTEAFFGQGTRLTVV.

The gene calls are TRBV6-6 and TRBJ1-1; TRBD1 aligns across 7 bases. The V gene end was trimmed by 4 bases and the J gene end by 0 bases; junction bases not matched to a gene: 8. The CDR3 has 16 amino acids. The germline gives CDR1 MNHNY, CDR2 SVGAGI (reference sequence). CDR3 in amino acids: CASSSRETGMNTEAFF. The CDR3 DNA reads TGTGCCAGCAGTTCCAGGGAGACAGGGATGAACACTGAAGCTTTCTTT.

The CDR3: CASSPGQGGYEQYF. In DNA, the CDR3 is TGCGCCAGCAGCCCCGGACAGGGAGGCTACGAGCAGTACTTC. The V gene is TRBV4-3, the J gene TRBJ2-7; 8 positions agree with TRBD1. The trim removed 4 bases at V and 3 bases at J, leaving 5 bases unmatched. Per the germline V gene, CDR1 is LGHNA and CDR2 is YSLEER. The CDR3 consists of 14 residues.

Ten or more counts support this clonotype. This rearrangement joins TRBV25-1 to TRBJ2-7; a possible D gene is TRBD1 (6 bases). V was trimmed by 1 base and J by 3 bases, leaving 13 bases between them. CDR1 is MGHDK and CDR2 is SYGVNS in the germline V gene. This CDR3 is 15 amino acids long. Here the CDR3 reads CASSELGDIDYEQYF. The CDR3 DNA sequence: TGTGCCAGCAGTGAATTAGGGGACATAGACTACGAGCAGTACTTC.

CDR3 residues: CASGRTLIYNSPLHF. CDR3 in DNA: TGTGCCAGCGGAAGGACCCTAATCTATAATTCACCCCTCCACTTT. This chain uses TRBV21-1 with TRBJ1-6. TRBV21-1 is assigned pseudogene status. There are 15 residues in the CDR3.

V usage is TRBV24-1 and J usage is TRBJ2-2, with D tentatively TRBD1 (6 bases). The V gene's germline CDR1 is KGHDR and CDR2 SFDVKD. V shed 3 bases and J shed 3 bases, with 13 bases lying between them. The CDR3 extends over 16 amino acids. This chain's CDR3 is CATSDRTELHTGELFF. Written as DNA, the CDR3 is TGTGCCACCAGTGATCGGACAGAGCTTCACACCGGGGAGCTGTTTTTT.

The DNA of the CDR3 is TGTGCCAGCAGTGAATTGGGGGATTATGAGCAGTTCTTC. Translation: CASSELGDYEQFF. The genes are TRBV25-1 and TRBJ2-1; the D call may be TRBD1 or TRBD2 (5 bases each). CDR1 and CDR2 (germline): MGHDK, SYGVNS. V shed 1 base and J shed 8 bases, with 9 bases lying between them. The CDR3 contains 13 residues.

V usage is TRBV5-1 and J usage is TRBJ2-2; D may match TRBD1 or TRBD2 (5 bases each). The CDR3 covers 14 residues. The germline CDR1 and CDR2 sequences are SGHRS and YFSETQ. V lost 4 bases to trimming and J lost 0 bases, with 7 bases between them. CDR3 residues: CASSGGPNTGELFF. CDR3 in DNA: TGCGCCAGCAGCGGGGGACCGAACACCGGGGAGCTGTTTTTT.

The genes are TRBV7-8 and TRBJ2-2, with D perhaps matching TRBD1 (5 bases). Germline loops: CDR1 SGHVS, CDR2 FQNEAQ. V was clipped by 3 bases and J by 7 bases, with 6 bases between them. This CDR3 spans 12 amino acids. The CDR3 here is CASSLDNGELFF. The CDR3 DNA follows: TGTGCCAGCAGCTTGGACAACGGGGAGCTGTTTTTT.

This clonotype was seen only a few times. The gene calls are TRBV18 and TRBJ1-1; no firm D call. This CDR3 has 13 residues. From germline, CDR1 is KGHSH and CDR2 LQKENI. Trimming took off 0 bases at V and 4 bases at J, with 6 bases between the two ends. CDR3 in amino acids: CASSPPWTTEAFF. CDR3 nucleotide sequence: TGTGCCAGCTCACCACCTTGGACCACTGAAGCTTTCTTT.

This clonotype was counted a few times. This chain joins TRBV5-1 and TRBJ2-7, with TRBD1 identical over 7 bases. The junction had 6 bases not matched to a gene; V was cut back by 7 bases and J by 2 bases. Per germline, CDR1 SGHRS and CDR2 YFSETQ. CDR3 size: 13 residues. The CDR3 here is CASATGTAYEQYF. CDR3 nucleotide sequence: TGCGCCAGCGCAACCGGGACAGCCTACGAGCAGTACTTC.

This chain connects TRBV7-2 to TRBJ2-7; 10 nucleotides agree with TRBD1. This CDR3 comprises 15 residues. Germline CDR1 is SGHTA and CDR2 is FQGNSA. Trimming took 5 bases from V and 5 from J; bases not matched to a gene: 9. In DNA, the CDR3 is TGTGCCAGCAGCATCCCCGGGACAGGGGCCAACGAGCAGTACTTC. Translating gives CASSIPGTGANEQYF.

This clonotype was counted ten times or more. V and J are TRBV20-1 and TRBJ2-7; 10 bases align to TRBD2. Germline CDR1 reads DFQATT; CDR2 reads SNEGSKA (reference sequence). The CDR3 spans 16 residues. V lost 6 bases and J lost 7; bases outside the gene matches: 18. CDR3 sequence reads: CSAPPESSGGTREQYF. In DNA form, the CDR3 reads TGCAGTGCCCCCCCCGAGAGTAGCGGGGGGACGAGAGAGCAGTACTTC.

This clonotype has only a few counts. The gene calls are TRBV5-8 and TRBJ2-5; 10 bases align to TRBD1. V shed 4 bases and J 2 bases; nucleotides not matched to a gene: 8. Germline V gene sequence: CDR1 SGHTS, CDR2 YDEGEE. CDR3 length equals 16 residues. The CDR3 protein is CASSPWGQGNQETQYF. The CDR3 DNA reads as TGTGCCAGCAGCCCCTGGGGACAGGGGAATCAAGAGACCCAGTACTTC. Filled out from reference TRBV5-8 and TRBJ2-5, the complete variable domain reads EAGVTQSPTHLIKTRGQQATLRCSPISGHTSVYWYQQALGLGLQFLLWYDEGEERNRGNFPPRFSGRQFPNYSSELNVNALELEDSALYLCASSPWGQGNQETQYFGPGTRLLVL.

This clonotype was seen a handful of times. V is TRBV7-6 and J is TRBJ1-2; a possible D gene is TRBD1 (5 bases). The CDR3 loop spans 14 amino acids. Trimming pared 1 base from V and 7 bases from J, leaving 13 bases between. Germline V gene data show CDR1 as SGHVS and CDR2 as FNYEAQ. The CDR3 nucleotides read TGTGCCAGCAGCTTAGGGGGGATCTCCCTTGGCTACACCTTC. Translating it yields CASSLGGISLGYTF.

This clonotype has at least ten counts. The chain carries TRBV18 and TRBJ1-1, with D possibly matching TRBD1 (6 bases). CDR1 is KGHSH and CDR2 is LQKENI in the germline V gene. The CDR3 sequence is 13 residues long. Trimming pared 2 bases from V and 4 bases from J, leaving 8 bases between. The CDR3 reads CASSPDRFTEAFF. CDR3 in DNA: TGTGCCAGCTCACCAGACAGGTTCACTGAAGCTTTCTTT.

This clonotype was picked up a small number of times. The genes are TRBV28 and TRBJ1-5, with 7 bases identical to TRBD1. CDR3 length: 15 residues. The V and J ends lost 6 bases and 0 bases, in that order; junction bases with no gene match: 5. In germline, CDR1 is MDHEN, CDR2 SYDVKM. In nucleotides, the CDR3 is TGTGCCAGCAGAATACGACAGGGTAGCAATCAGCCCCAGCATTTT. This gives the protein CASRIRQGSNQPQHF.

Only a few counts were recorded for this clonotype. Here the CDR3 reads CASSLQGVSMNTEAFF. In DNA, the CDR3 is TGTGCCAGCAGCTTACAGGGGGTAAGCATGAACACTGAAGCTTTCTTT. The V gene is TRBV7-6, the J gene TRBJ1-1; the match to TRBD1 covers 7 bases. CDR3 size: 16 residues. Looked up from germline, CDR1 is SGHVS and CDR2 is FNYEAQ. Losses at the gene ends were 2 bases for V and 0 bases for J; bases not matched to a gene: 6.

This chain links TRBV2 with TRBJ2-7, with TRBD2 matching over 8 bases. Unmatched junction bases numbered 12, after V lost 9 bases and J lost 5 bases. The germline gives CDR1 SNHLY, CDR2 FYNNEI. CDR3 length: 14 residues. Written as DNA, the CDR3 is TGTGCCAGTGAAAGCGGGAGAGTTAAAGACGAGCAGTACTTC. It translates to CASESGRVKDEQYF.

V usage is TRBV6-5 and J usage is TRBJ1-1; no clear D gene. This CDR3 contains 15 residues. Germline-derived CDR1 and CDR2 are MNHEY and SVGAGI. The V and J ends lost 1 base and 5 bases respectively, with 14 bases between them. The CDR3, as DNA: TGTGCCAGCAGTTACTTCCTCGGGGAAGGGACTGAAGCTTTCTTT. This translates into CASSYFLGEGTEAFF.

The gene calls are TRBV9 and TRBJ2-1, with TRBD1 as a possible D gene (6 bases). CDR3 length: 14 amino acids. Trimming removed 3 bases at V and 3 bases at J, with 10 bases between. Germline V gene data show CDR1 as SGDLS and CDR2 as YYNGEE. In DNA form, the CDR3 reads TGTGCCAGCAGCGCCCGACAGGACTACAATGAGCAGTTCTTC. This translates into CASSARQDYNEQFF.